This is a list of T cell receptor beta chains from one sample in a study of T cell repertoires in aging, cancer and after chemotherapy. MiXCR, applied by TCRdb to the multiplex PCR reads, yields one record per CDR3 protein. Among 4,500 to 7,000 distinct CDR3 sequences, about two fifths were seen once, and the ten largest hold 47%. Sequenced: blood. The receptors here all came from a human donor in good health. CDR3s include the opening cysteine and the closing phenylalanine or tryptophan. The order of the fields is D gene, clone size, J gene, V gene, CDR3 DNA, CDR3 protein. A D gene is named only where the DNA matches it firmly. A clone size is listed for some rows: how often the clone was seen (once, few, many), or a class if it is expanded.

D gene: .
clone size: medium-sized
J gene: TRBJ2-6
V gene: TRBV5-4
CDR3 DNA: TGTGCCAGCAGCTTTGCGGGTACTGGGGCCAACGTCCTGACTTTC
CDR3 protein: CASSFAGTGANVLTF

D gene: .
clone size: .
J gene: TRBJ2-7
V gene: TRBV29-1
CDR3 DNA: TGCAGCGTAGGACGGGGGGGGGAGACAGGGGCGGCGGGAGAGCAGTACTTC
CDR3 protein: CSVGRGGETGAAGEQYF

D gene: .
clone size: few
J gene: TRBJ2-1
V gene: TRBV12-3/TRBV12-4
CDR3 DNA: TGTGCCAGCAGACGACTCGGGACTCTGATCTACAATGAGCAGTTCTTC
CDR3 protein: CASRRLGTLIYNEQFF

D gene: .
clone size: .
J gene: TRBJ1-1
V gene: TRBV18
CDR3 DNA: TGTGCCAGCTCACCAACGGACCGAAACACTGAAGCTTTCTTT
CDR3 protein: CASSPTDRNTEAFF

D gene: TRBD2
clone size: few
J gene: TRBJ2-3
V gene: TRBV18
CDR3 DNA: TGTGCCAGCTCACCACGGACTAGCGGGGGTGATACGCAGTATTTT
CDR3 protein: CASSPRTSGGDTQYF

D gene: .
clone size: .
J gene: TRBJ1-3
V gene: TRBV11-1
CDR3 DNA: TGTGCCAGCAGCTTAGCTGGGAACACCATATATTTT
CDR3 protein: CASSLAGNTIYF

D gene: TRBD2
clone size: medium-sized
J gene: TRBJ2-5
V gene: TRBV11-1
CDR3 DNA: TGTGCCAGCAGCTTTCATAGCGGGGGACCTCAAGAGACCCAGTACTTC
CDR3 protein: CASSFHSGGPQETQYF

D gene: .
clone size: .
J gene: TRBJ1-4
V gene: TRBV28
CDR3 DNA: TGTGCCAGCAGTTTTTCCTCGGCAGGCTTGGATGAAAAACTGTTTTTT
CDR3 protein: CASSFSSAGLDEKLFF

D gene: TRBD1
clone size: .
J gene: TRBJ2-7
V gene: TRBV18
CDR3 DNA: TGTGCCAGCTCACGGGACAGATACGAGCAGTACTTC
CDR3 protein: CASSRDRYEQYF

D gene: .
clone size: .
J gene: TRBJ1-1
V gene: TRBV6-6
CDR3 DNA: TGTGCCAGCAGCGAACTATTCACTGAAGCTTTCTTT
CDR3 protein: CASSELFTEAFF

D gene: .
clone size: .
J gene: TRBJ1-1
V gene: TRBV30
CDR3 DNA: TGTGCCTGGAGAAAGGAAGGAGGAGGGACTGAAGCTTTCTTT
CDR3 protein: CAWRKEGGGTEAFF